These 6 T cell receptor beta chains came from one sample sequenced in a study of T-cell memory formation after mild COVID-19. A single record per CDR3 protein comes from TCRdb applying MiXCR to the 5' RACE reads. Of over 120,000 distinct CDR3 sequences listed, around 5.8% are singletons. Sequences were obtained from PBMCs or a T cell subset sorted from them (not recorded which). These receptors came from an adult woman who had mild COVID-19 (a few samples of this study predate the infection). Cell type and time point are not known.

The chain links TRBV24-1 to TRBJ1-4; 9 nucleotides align to TRBD1. The trim removed 3 bases at V and 4 bases at J, leaving 2 bases unmatched. The germline gives CDR1 KGHDR, CDR2 SFDVKD. The CDR3 length is 15 residues. The CDR3 nucleotides read TGTGCCACCAGTGATGGACAGGGGCATAATGAAAAACTGTTTTTT. It translates to CATSDGQGHNEKLFF.

This clonotype was seen many times. The rearrangement uses TRBV6-1 and TRBJ1-1, with D uncertain. The CDR3 runs to 14 residues. The ends were cut back, 2 bases at V and 7 bases at J, with 14 bases in the middle. Germline V gene lookup returns CDR1 MNHNS and CDR2 SASEGT. For the CDR3, the DNA is TGTGCCAGCAGTGAAAGGGTAGAAGGTGGTGAAGCTTTCTTT. Its translation: CASSERVEGGEAFF.

In its sample, this clonotype was seen a few times. This chain joins TRBV10-3 and TRBJ1-5; 12 bases fit TRBD1. The germline gives CDR1 ENHRY, CDR2 SYGVKD. This CDR3 is 15 amino acids long. Trimming at V came to 6 bases and at J to 6 bases, leaving 6 bases not matched to a gene. As DNA, the CDR3 is TGTGCCATCAGGGCCGGGACAGGGGGCGGTCAGCCCCAGCATTTT. Translating gives CAIRAGTGGGQPQHF.

This clonotype has a count of ten or more. The chain recombines TRBV5-5 with TRBJ1-2; 8 positions match TRBD1. This CDR3 spans 14 amino acids. V shed 2 bases and J 4 bases; nucleotides not matched to a gene: 4. Germline V gives CDR1 SGHKS, CDR2 YYEKEE (reference sequence). CDR3 bases: TGTGCCAGCAGCTTAAGCGGGACAGGCTATGGCTACACCTTC. It translates to CASSLSGTGYGYTF.

This clonotype has at least ten counts. The chain joins TRBV12-3 or TRBV12-4 to TRBJ1-2, with TRBD1 as a possible D gene (5 bases). The ends were cut back, 6 bases at V and 6 bases at J, with 14 bases in the middle. There are 13 residues in the CDR3. The CDR3 reads CASRYNAGNGYTF. The DNA of the CDR3 is TGTGCCAGCAGATACAACGCAGGGAATGGCTACACCTTC.

This clonotype was recorded many times. The rearrangement links TRBV20-1 to TRBJ2-1; D possibly corresponds to TRBD1 (5 bases). Trimming took 4 bases from V and 5 from J, leaving 6 bases between them. Per germline, CDR1 DFQATT and CDR2 SNEGSKA (reference sequence). The CDR3 is made up of 11 amino acids. The CDR3 DNA reads TGCAGTGCTACACAGGACAATGAGCAGTTCTTC. Its translation: CSATQDNEQFF.